A single sample is the source of the 13 T cell receptor beta chains below, sequenced in a study of CD8+CD57+ T cells in acquired aplastic anemia. Those patients picked for sequencing had displayed CD8+CD57+ cell expansion on flow cytometry. Genomic DNA, the template, was used for profiling of the TCR beta VDJ and CDR3. TCRdb recomputed calls from the reads with MiXCR, one row per CDR3 protein. The sample shows 150,000 to 180,000 distinct CDR3 sequences, roughly half of them seen only once. Material for sequencing was sorted CD4+, CD8+, or CD8+CD57+ T cells (not recorded which) from PBMCs. The source of these receptors is a human donor with aplastic anemia.

V and J are TRBV2 and TRBJ1-1; a possible D gene is TRBD1 (6 bases). The length of the CDR3 is 14 residues. The germline V gene encodes CDR1 SNHLY and CDR2 FYNNEI. V was trimmed by 5 bases and J by 1 base, leaving 11 bases between them. CDR3: CASSTGWTNTEAFF. The DNA of the CDR3 is TGTGCCAGCAGTACAGGGTGGACGAACACTGAAGCTTTCTTT.

In this sample, this clonotype turned up many times. The rearrangement joins TRBV9 to TRBJ1-6; tentatively, D is TRBD1 (5 bases). Trimming cost V 4 bases and J 11 bases, with 19 bases left between them. CDR1 is SGDLS and CDR2 is YYNGEE in the germline V gene. This CDR3 has 15 residues. CDR3 protein: CASSPRGPQSTPLHF. For the CDR3, the DNA is TGTGCCAGCAGCCCCCGGGGCCCGCAATCGACACCCCTCCACTTT.

This clonotype appeared many times. The V call is TRBV2, the J call TRBJ1-2; D is unresolved. V was clipped by 10 bases and J by 8 bases, with 14 bases between them. Looked up from germline, CDR1 is SNHLY and CDR2 is FYNNEI. This CDR3 region has 11 residues. The CDR3 loop is CATYLSWGYTF. In DNA form, the CDR3 reads TGTGCCACCTACCTCTCCTGGGGCTACACCTTC.

This clonotype was observed a few times. V and J are TRBV7-3 and TRBJ1-1; a possible D gene is TRBD1 (5 bases). The CDR3 extends over 13 amino acids. Between the trimmed V and J ends, which lost 5 bases and 1 base, there was a span of 8 bases. Germline lookup yields CDR1 SGHTA and CDR2 FQGTGA. CDR3 region: CASSATGNTEAFF. The CDR3 bases are TGTGCCAGCAGCGCCACAGGGAACACTGAAGCTTTCTTT.

The chain joins TRBV29-1 to TRBJ2-3, with D unclear. V shed 8 bases and J shed 2 bases, with 14 bases lying between them. Germline V CDR1 and CDR2: SQVTM, ANQGSEA. The CDR3 is made up of 13 amino acids. DNA for the CDR3: TGCAGCTTGGTGGGCAGGAACACAGATACGCAGTATTTT. Its translation is CSLVGRNTDTQYF.

In its sample, this clonotype was seen a few times. V and J are TRBV19 and TRBJ2-7; TRBD2 aligns across 8 bases. CDR3 length equals 13 residues. Looked up from germline, CDR1 is LNHDA and CDR2 is SQIVND (reference sequence). V lost 5 bases, J lost 6 bases, and 6 bases stayed unmatched. The CDR3 region is CASSVAGGSEQYF. The CDR3 DNA follows: TGTGCCAGTAGTGTCGCGGGAGGCTCCGAGCAGTACTTC.

Comments on this clonotype: Mismatch with germline at one junction end may stem from a read error. V and J are TRBV15 and TRBJ2-2; tentative D call: TRBD1 (5 bases). CDR3 size: 13 residues. The germline CDR1 and CDR2 sequences are LNHNV and YYDKDF (reference sequence). The CDR3 sequence: CASSFGATGELFF. The CDR3 DNA follows: TGTGCCAGCAGCTTTGGGGCTACAGGGGAGCTGTTTTTT.

The chain has TRBV24-1 and TRBJ1-2; D is unresolved. Trimming left V 4 bases short and J 7 bases short, with 9 bases between. The CDR3 loop spans 12 amino acids. Germline assignment: CDR1 KGHDR and CDR2 SFDVKD. The CDR3 is CATSDSGVGYTF. CDR3 in DNA: TGTGCCACCAGTGACAGCGGGGTTGGCTACACCTTC.

Comments on this clonotype: One base away lies a much larger clone, so this may be a sequencing read error. The conserved closing phenylalanine or tryptophan is absent in this CDR3, likely reflecting a read error. This chain uses TRBV6-5 with TRBJ2-7, with D possibly TRBD1 on 5 matching bases. The V gene lost 0 bases and the J gene lost 3 bases, with 9 bases spanning the gap. Per germline, CDR1 MNHEY and CDR2 SVGAGI. This CDR3 has 14 amino acids. CDR3 residues: CASSYSQGNYEQYS. The CDR3 DNA follows: TGTGCCAGCAGTTACTCTCAGGGTAACTACGAGCAGTACTCC.

The chain links TRBV10-2 to TRBJ2-2; 8 bases fit TRBD1. This CDR3 is 14 amino acids long. J lost 5 bases, V lost 7 bases, and 6 bases had no gene match. CDR1 and CDR2 (germline): WSHSY, SAAADI. The DNA of the CDR3 is TGCGCCAGCAAGGACAGGGCCCGAACCGGGGAGCTGTTTTTT. This sequence encodes CASKDRARTGELFF.

This clonotype was counted many times. The rearrangement joins TRBV6-2 or TRBV6-3 to TRBJ2-7, with D unclear. The CDR3 is made up of 18 amino acids. Germline loops: CDR1 MNHEY, CDR2 SVGEGT. The V and J ends lost 1 base and 1 base respectively, with 20 bases between them. The CDR3 DNA follows: TGTGCCAGCAGTTACTTGATGGCCCCAGACAAGGGTTCCTACGAGCAGTACTTC. This translates into CASSYLMAPDKGSYEQYF.

As concerns this clonotype: This may come from a read error, since a much larger clone is one base off. J is TRBJ2-5 and V is TRBV7-9; possibly TRBD2 for D (5 bases). This CDR3 has 16 residues. Germline lookup yields CDR1 SEHNR and CDR2 FQNEAQ (reference sequence). The V gene lost 2 bases and the J gene lost 2 bases, with 15 bases spanning the gap. The CDR3 DNA follows: TGTGCCAGCAGCTTAATTGGTGGCGGGCCTCAAGAGACCCAGTACTTC. This translates into CASSLIGGGPQETQYF.

The chain employs TRBV10-3 and TRBJ2-7; D not certain. CDR3 length: 14 residues. Germline V gene lookup returns CDR1 ENHRY and CDR2 SYGVKD. The V gene lost 5 bases and the J gene lost 2 bases, with 13 bases spanning the gap. Here the CDR3 DNA reads TGTGCCATCAGTACTGCACCTACGACCTACGAGCAGTACTTC. Translating gives CAISTAPTTYEQYF.